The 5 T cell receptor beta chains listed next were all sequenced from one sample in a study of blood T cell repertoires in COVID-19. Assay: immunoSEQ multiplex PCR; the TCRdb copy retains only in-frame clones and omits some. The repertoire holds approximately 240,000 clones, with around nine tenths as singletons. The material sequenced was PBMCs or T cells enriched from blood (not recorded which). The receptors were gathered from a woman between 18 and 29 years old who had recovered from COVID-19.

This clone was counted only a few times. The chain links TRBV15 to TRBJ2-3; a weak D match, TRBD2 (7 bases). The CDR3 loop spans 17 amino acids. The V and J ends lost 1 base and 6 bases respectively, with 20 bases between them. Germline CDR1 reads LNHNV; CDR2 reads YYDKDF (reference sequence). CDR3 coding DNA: TGTGCCACCAGCAGAGTGGGGGGGGCTAGCGGACCTGATACGCAGTATTTT. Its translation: CATSRVGGASGPDTQYF. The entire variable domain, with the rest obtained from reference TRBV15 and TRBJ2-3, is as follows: DAMVIQNPRYQVTQFGKPVTLSCSQTLNHNVMYWYQQKSSQAPKLLFHYYDKDFNNEADTPDNFQSRRPNTSFCFLDIRSPGLGDTAMYLCATSRVGGASGPDTQYFGPGTRLTVL.

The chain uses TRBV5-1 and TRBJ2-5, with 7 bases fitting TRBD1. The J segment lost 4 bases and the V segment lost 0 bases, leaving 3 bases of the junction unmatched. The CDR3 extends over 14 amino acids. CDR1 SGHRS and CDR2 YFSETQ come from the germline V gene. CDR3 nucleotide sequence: TGCGCCAGCAGCTTGGGGACAGGATTAGAGACCCAGTACTTC. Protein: CASSLGTGLETQYF.

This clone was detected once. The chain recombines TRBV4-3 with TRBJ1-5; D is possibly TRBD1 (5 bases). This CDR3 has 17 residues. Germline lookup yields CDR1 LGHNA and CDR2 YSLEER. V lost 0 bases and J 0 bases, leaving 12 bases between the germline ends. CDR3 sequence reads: CASSQDLQGLSNQPQHF. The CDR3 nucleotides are TGCGCCAGCAGCCAAGATCTTCAGGGCCTTAGCAATCAGCCCCAGCATTTT.

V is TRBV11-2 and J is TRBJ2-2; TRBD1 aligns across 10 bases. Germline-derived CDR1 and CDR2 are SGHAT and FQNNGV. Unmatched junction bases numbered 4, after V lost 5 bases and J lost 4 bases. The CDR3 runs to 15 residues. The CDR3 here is CASSPRTGGTGELFF. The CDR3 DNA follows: TGTGCCAGCAGCCCCCGGACAGGGGGCACCGGGGAGCTGTTTTTT.

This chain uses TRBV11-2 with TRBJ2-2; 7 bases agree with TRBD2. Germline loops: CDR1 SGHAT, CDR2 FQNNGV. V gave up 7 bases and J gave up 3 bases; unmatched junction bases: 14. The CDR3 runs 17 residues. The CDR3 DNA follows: TGTGCCAGCACCCCCTATTTTCGGGGGGAGGACACCGGGGAGCTGTTTTTT. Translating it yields CASTPYFRGEDTGELFF.